This is a list of T cell receptor beta chains from one sample in a study of T cell responses to AZD1222 COVID-19 vaccine. The table came from immunoSEQ multiplex PCR; TCRdb's copy has only in-frame clones and leaves some out. This table holds 100,000 to 150,000 clones, roughly 90% found once. Sequenced material: peripheral blood, taken on day 0 of AZD1222 vaccination. Receptors originate from an adult in good health. CDR3s include the opening cysteine and the closing phenylalanine or tryptophan. D genes are given only for firm matches.

d_call	v_call	j_call	cdr3_aa	cdr3_nt
TRBD1	TRBV29-1	TRBJ1-4	CSAGDRGRRVEKLFF	TGCAGCGCAGGGGACAGGGGGCGCCGTGTTGAAAAACTGTTTTTT
.	TRBV6-5	TRBJ1-4	CASSYQTTGALLF	TGTGCCAGCAGTTACCAAACGACTGGGGCTCTCCTTTTT
TRBD1	TRBV15	TRBJ1-2	CATSRDRDRGYGYTF	TGTGCCACCAGCAGAGACCGGGACAGGGGCTATGGCTACACCTTC
.	TRBV19	TRBJ2-7	CASSIQGSSYEQYF	TGTGCCAGTAGTATTCAGGGTAGCTCCTACGAGCAGTACTTC
TRBD2	TRBV4-1	TRBJ2-7	CASSLRSGRNYEQYF	TGCGCCAGCAGCCTAAGGAGCGGGAGGAACTACGAGCAGTACTTC
TRBD1	TRBV28	TRBJ1-2	CASTTGQHHYGYTF	TGTGCCAGCACCACGGGACAGCATCACTATGGCTACACCTTC
TRBD1	TRBV24-1	TRBJ1-2	CATSDHRGEALNYGYTF	TGTGCCACCAGTGATCACAGGGGCGAAGCTTTAAACTATGGCTACACCTTC
TRBD1	TRBV5-1	TRBJ1-2	CASSFTGGSGYTF	TGCGCCAGCAGCTTTACAGGGGGCAGTGGCTACACCTTC
.	TRBV21-1	TRBJ2-3	CASSKDLWTGGCPDTQYF	TGTGCCAGCAGCAAAGATCTCTGGACAGGGGGCTGTCCAGATACGCAGTATTTT
TRBD2	TRBV7-9	TRBJ2-3	CASRSSSGRATDTQYF	TGTGCCAGCAGGTCCTCTAGCGGGAGGGCCACAGATACGCAGTATTTT
.	TRBV1	TRBJ1-3	CTSSQNPRGTSGNTIYF	TGCACCAGCAGCCAGAACCCACGGGGGACTTCTGGAAACACCATATATTTT
TRBD2	TRBV7-6	TRBJ2-7	CASSSTRGLAYEQYF	TGTGCCAGCAGCTCCACGAGGGGACTAGCGTACGAGCAGTACTTC
.	TRBV11-2	TRBJ2-1	CASSLTRGQQFF	TGTGCCAGCAGCCTAACGCGGGGACAGCAGTTCTTC
.	TRBV9	TRBJ2-2	CASSVGGVSGELFF	TGTGCCAGCAGCGTAGGCGGGGTTAGCGGGGAGCTGTTTTTT
TRBD2	TRBV30	TRBJ2-5	CASTSGSQETQYF	TGTGCCTCGACTAGCGGGAGTCAGGAGACCCAGTACTTC
.	TRBV5-1	TRBJ2-3	CASSFLQERTDTQYF	TGCGCCAGCAGCTTTTTGCAGGAGCGCACAGATACGCAGTATTTT
.	TRBV12-5	TRBJ2-1	CASGLVGQYNEQFF	TGTGCTAGTGGTTTGGTAGGCCAGTACAATGAGCAGTTCTTC
TRBD1	TRBV7-3	TRBJ1-6	CASSLGTENSPLHF	TGTGCCAGCAGCTTAGGGACAGAGAATTCACCCCTCCACTTT
TRBD1	TRBV27	TRBJ1-1	CASSLDRGTEAFF	TGTGCCAGCAGTTTAGACAGGGGAACTGAAGCTTTCTTT
TRBD1	TRBV7-9	TRBJ2-2	CASSSWGDRDNTGELFF	TGTGCCAGCAGCTCCTGGGGGGACAGGGACAACACCGGGGAGCTGTTTTTT
TRBD2	TRBV3-1/TRBV3-2	TRBJ2-1	CASSYLTSGYNEQFF	TGTGCCAGCAGCTACCTGACTAGCGGATACAATGAGCAGTTCTTC
.	TRBV3-1/TRBV3-2	TRBJ2-7	CASSQESGRWVAEQYF	TGTGCCAGCAGCCAAGAGTCTGGGCGGTGGGTCGCCGAGCAGTACTTC